A selection of T cell receptor beta chains follows, all from one sample in a study of OX40 agonist ivuxolimab in advanced cancers. Sequencing used immunoSEQ multiplex PCR; TCRdb keeps in-frame clones, though not all of them. The sample includes some 97,000 clones, roughly nine tenths of them seen just once. Source: CD4+ or CD8+ T cells sorted from blood, taken in a trial of the OX40 agonist ivuxolimab. Receptors were obtained from an adult with an advanced solid tumor such as melanoma, head and neck, liver or kidney cancer. The CDR3 runs from the conserved cysteine through the conserved F or W. D genes are given only for firm matches. Rows may omit the clone size; those that give it use once, few, many or a size class.

d_call	clone_size	v_call	j_call	cdr3_aa	cdr3_nt
NA	NA	TRBV7-8	TRBJ2-7	CASSGRDNTYEQYF	TGTGCCAGCAGCGGCAGGGACAACACCTACGAGCAGTACTTC
TRBD1	NA	TRBV4-1	TRBJ2-7	CASSQYQGVSYEQYF	TGCGCCAGCAGCCAATACCAGGGGGTATCCTACGAGCAGTACTTC
NA	NA	TRBV28	TRBJ2-4	CASSSTLRGAAAKNIQYF	TGTGCCAGCAGTTCTACACTACGGGGGGCCGCGGCCAAAAACATTCAGTACTTC
TRBD1	NA	TRBV18	TRBJ1-5	CASSLDRERPQHF	TGTGCCAGCTCATTGGACAGGGAGCGGCCCCAGCATTTT
NA	NA	TRBV18	TRBJ2-5	CASSPPSLETQYF	TGTGCCAGCTCACCACCTTCTCTCGAGACCCAGTACTTC
NA	NA	TRBV5-1	TRBJ1-1	CASSLGRVDTEAFF	TGCGCCAGCAGCTTAGGTAGAGTGGACACTGAAGCTTTCTTT
NA	NA	TRBV5-1	TRBJ1-4	CASSLIEGPGKLFF	TGCGCCAGCAGCTTAATTGAGGGTCCAGGAAAACTGTTTTTT
TRBD1	NA	TRBV28	TRBJ1-2	CASSVGQGYGYTF	TGTGCCAGCAGTGTAGGACAGGGCTATGGCTACACCTTC
NA	once	TRBV19	TRBJ2-4	CASSIEATLKNIQYF	TGTGCCAGTAGTATAGAGGCCACCCTCAAAAACATTCAGTACTTC
TRBD2	NA	TRBV7-8	TRBJ2-7	CASSTSLGRVYEQYF	TGTGCCAGCAGCACCTCCCTCGGGAGGGTCTACGAGCAGTACTTC
NA	NA	TRBV7-2	TRBJ2-7	CASSFSPSSEQYF	TGTGCCAGCAGCTTCTCCCCCTCGTCCGAGCAGTACTTC
NA	NA	TRBV27	TRBJ2-5	CASSFGDIEETQYF	TGTGCCAGCAGTTTTGGGGACATAGAAGAGACCCAGTACTTC
TRBD2	NA	TRBV7-9	TRBJ2-1	CASSPPSGRNNEQFF	TGTGCCAGCAGCCCCCCTAGCGGGAGGAACAATGAGCAGTTCTTC
TRBD1	NA	TRBV19	TRBJ2-7	CASREQGHISYEQYF	TGTGCCAGTAGGGAACAGGGGCACATATCCTACGAGCAGTACTTC
NA	NA	TRBV4-2	TRBJ2-1	CASSQESASSYNEQFF	TGTGCCAGCAGCCAAGAGTCGGCGAGCTCCTACAATGAGCAGTTCTTC
NA	NA	TRBV5-5	TRBJ1-1	CASSFWQTEAFF	TGTGCCAGCAGCTTTTGGCAAACTGAAGCTTTCTTT